The present TCR beta chain was sequenced within a study of T cell clones after liver transplantation. Study-wide context: Liver transplant recipients had immunosuppression withdrawal attempted within 2 years. Tolerant meant at least one year fully off immunosuppression without liver enzymes above twice normal. Post-transplant blood was tracked for graft-donor-reactive T cell clones identified in a pre-transplant mixed lymphocyte reaction.

Only in-frame clones appear in the TCRdb table, and some are missing; sequencing was by immunoSEQ multiplex PCR. The table lists roughly 73,000 clones, about 80% of them singletons. This sequence was found in a human donor who received a liver transplant. The material sequenced was CD4+ T cells from blood, taken before liver transplant.

The CDR3 here is CASSPLAGVGNEQFF. CDR3 sequence (DNA): TGTGCCAGCAGCCCTTTAGCGGGAGTCGGCAATGAGCAGTTCTTC. The gene calls are TRBV9 and TRBJ2-1; 9 nucleotides agree with TRBD2. Germline V gene lookup returns CDR1 SGDLS and CDR2 YYNGEE. The CDR3 length is 15 residues. The ends lost 4 bases at V and 6 bases at J; junction bases unmatched: 8. Using reference TRBV9 and TRBJ2-1 for the parts outside the CDR3, the full variable domain is DSGVTQTPKHLITATGQRVTLRCSPRSGDLSVYWYQQSLDQGLQFLIQYYNGEERAKGNILERFSAQQFPDLHSELNLSSLELGDSALYFCASSPLAGVGNEQFFGPGTRLTVL.